This T cell receptor (beta chain) was recovered during a study of blood T cells in healthy people across ages. Whole-study findings and limits: The fall in TCR beta diversity per million T cells was roughly linear with age. Nothing was known about donor CMV status, and this possibly confounded expanded clonotype changes.

Per sample, a minimum of 6 million PBMCs were isolated. J lost 2 bases, V lost 3 bases, and 2 bases had no gene match. Germline lookup yields CDR1 SGHRS and CDR2 YFSETQ. CDR3 length: 14 amino acids. Primed by a sample-barcoded 5' primer and a J-beta primer mix, a second PCR proceeded for about 6 to 11 cycles. A single record per CDR3 protein comes from TCRdb applying MiXCR to the 5' RACE reads. The sample carries 900,000 to 950,000 distinct CDR3 sequences, almost 30% recorded once. This clonotype turned up a few times. Antigen: not known. The same sample was also used in a study of T cells of mothers and their children. That work contributes: Each mother yielded more than 9.5 million TCR beta CDR3 reads. Each child yielded a few million reads.

The chain employs TRBV5-1 and TRBJ1-5; 7 bases are a match to TRBD1. The TCR originated in a middle-aged woman in good health. Sequenced sample: blood. The CDR3 loop is CASSYGQGNQPQHF. CDR3 in DNA: TGCGCCAGCAGCTATGGACAGGGCAATCAGCCCCAGCATTTT.